This section outlines one T cell receptor beta chain sequence together with its context. TCRdb's table, derived via immunoSEQ multiplex PCR, lists solely in-frame clones and lacks some. The repertoire has nearly 350,000 clones, around 91% of them found once; the top ten carry 2.5% to 4%. The data were taken from a study of blood T cell repertoires in COVID-19. In the study overall: From the United States, Italy and Spain came samples of acute and convalescent COVID-19.

V shed 4 bases and J shed 0 bases, with 9 bases lying between them. Germline V lookup: CDR1 GTSNPN, CDR2 SVGIG (reference sequence). This CDR3 contains 13 residues. This sequence was found in a woman under 30 who had recovered from COVID-19. Material: peripheral blood. The J gene is TRBJ1-2, the V gene TRBV30; no firm D call. The CDR3 DNA follows: TGTGCCTGGATGGGCCAGACTAACTATGGCTACACCTTC. This codes for CAWMGQTNYGYTF.